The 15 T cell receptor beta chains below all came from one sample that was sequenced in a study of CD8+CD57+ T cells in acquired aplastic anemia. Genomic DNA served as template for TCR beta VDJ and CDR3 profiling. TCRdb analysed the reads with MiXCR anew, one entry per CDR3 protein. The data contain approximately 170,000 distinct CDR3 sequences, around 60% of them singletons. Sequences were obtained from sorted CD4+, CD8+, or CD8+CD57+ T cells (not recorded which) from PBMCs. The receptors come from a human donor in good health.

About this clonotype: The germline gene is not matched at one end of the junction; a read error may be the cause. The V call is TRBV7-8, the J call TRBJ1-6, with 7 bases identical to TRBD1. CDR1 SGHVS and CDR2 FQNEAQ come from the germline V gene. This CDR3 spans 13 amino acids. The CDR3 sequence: CASSPGGNTPLHF. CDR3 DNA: TGTGCCAGCAGCCCAGGGGGTAATACACCCCTCCACTTT.

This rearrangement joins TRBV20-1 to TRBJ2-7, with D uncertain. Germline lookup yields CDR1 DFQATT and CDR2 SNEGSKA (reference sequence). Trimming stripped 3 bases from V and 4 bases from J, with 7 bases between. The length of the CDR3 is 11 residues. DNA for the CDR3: TGCAGTGCTAGCAACGCTTACGAGCAGTACTTC. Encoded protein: CSASNAYEQYF.

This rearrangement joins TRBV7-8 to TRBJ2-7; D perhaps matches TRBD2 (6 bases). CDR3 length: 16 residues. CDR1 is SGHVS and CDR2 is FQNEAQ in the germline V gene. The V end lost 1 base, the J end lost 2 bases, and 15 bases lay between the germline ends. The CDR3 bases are TGTGCCAGCAGCTTAGGTCGACTAGGGATCACCTACGAGCAGTACTTC. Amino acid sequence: CASSLGRLGITYEQYF.

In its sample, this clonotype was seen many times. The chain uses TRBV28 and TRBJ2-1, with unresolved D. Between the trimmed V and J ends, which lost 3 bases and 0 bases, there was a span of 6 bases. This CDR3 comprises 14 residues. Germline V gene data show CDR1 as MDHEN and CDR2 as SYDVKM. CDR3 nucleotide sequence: TGTGCCAGCAGTTTCCTTCTCTCCTACAATGAGCAGTTCTTC. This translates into CASSFLLSYNEQFF.

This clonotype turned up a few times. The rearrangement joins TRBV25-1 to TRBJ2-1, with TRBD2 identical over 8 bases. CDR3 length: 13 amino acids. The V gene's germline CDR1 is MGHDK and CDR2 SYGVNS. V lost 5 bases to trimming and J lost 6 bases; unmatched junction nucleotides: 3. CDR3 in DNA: TGTGCCAGCAGTTCGGGGGGGCTCAATGAGCAGTTCTTC. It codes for CASSSGGLNEQFF.

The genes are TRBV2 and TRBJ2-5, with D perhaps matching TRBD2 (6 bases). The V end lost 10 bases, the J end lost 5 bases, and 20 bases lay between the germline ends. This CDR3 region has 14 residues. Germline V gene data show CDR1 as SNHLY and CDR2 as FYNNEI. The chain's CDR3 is CATSLWGVEETQYF. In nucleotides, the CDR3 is TGTGCCACCAGCCTGTGGGGGGTGGAGGAGACCCAGTACTTC.

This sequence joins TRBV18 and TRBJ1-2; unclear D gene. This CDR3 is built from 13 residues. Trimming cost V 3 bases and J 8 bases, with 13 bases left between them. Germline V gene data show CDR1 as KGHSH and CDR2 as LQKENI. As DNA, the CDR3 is TGTGCCAGCTCACCCGAGGCAACCTTCGGCTACACCTTC. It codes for CASSPEATFGYTF. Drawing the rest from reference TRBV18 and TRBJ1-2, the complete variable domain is NAGVMQNPRHLVRRRGQEARLRCSPMKGHSHVYWYRQLPEEGLKFMVYLQKENIIDESGMPKERFSAEFPKEGPSILRIQQVVRGDSAAYFCASSPEATFGYTFGSGTRLTVV.

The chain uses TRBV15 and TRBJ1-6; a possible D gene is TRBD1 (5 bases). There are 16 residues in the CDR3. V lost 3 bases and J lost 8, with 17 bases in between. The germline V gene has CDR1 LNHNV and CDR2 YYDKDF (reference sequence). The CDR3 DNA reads TGTGCCACCAGCAGTTTTCGGCAGGGCTTAGATTCACCCCTCCACTTT. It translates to CATSSFRQGLDSPLHF.

CDR3 coding DNA: TGTGCCAGCAGCGCACCAGGAGGGTACGAGCAGTACTTC. Amino acid sequence: CASSAPGGYEQYF. This chain joins TRBV9 and TRBJ2-7; D is possibly TRBD2 (6 bases). Deletions cut 3 bases from V and 4 bases from J, with 11 bases between. The CDR3 is 13 residues long. The germline V gene encodes CDR1 SGDLS and CDR2 YYNGEE.

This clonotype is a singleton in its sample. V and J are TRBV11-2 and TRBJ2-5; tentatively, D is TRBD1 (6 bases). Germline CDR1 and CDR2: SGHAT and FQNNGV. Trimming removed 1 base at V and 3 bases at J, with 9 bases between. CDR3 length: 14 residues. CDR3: CASSLAGVKETQYF. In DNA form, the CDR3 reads TGTGCCAGCAGCTTAGCAGGGGTAAAAGAGACCCAGTACTTC.

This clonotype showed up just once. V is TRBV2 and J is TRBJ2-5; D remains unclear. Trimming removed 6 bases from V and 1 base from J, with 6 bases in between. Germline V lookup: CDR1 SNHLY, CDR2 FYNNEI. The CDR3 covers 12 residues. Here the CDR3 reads CASSASQETQYF. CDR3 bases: TGTGCCAGCAGCGCTTCCCAAGAGACCCAGTACTTC.

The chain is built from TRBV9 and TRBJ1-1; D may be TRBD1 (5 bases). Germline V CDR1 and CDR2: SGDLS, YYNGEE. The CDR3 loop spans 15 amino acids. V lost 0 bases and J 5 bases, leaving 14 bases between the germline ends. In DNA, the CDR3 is TGTGCCAGCAGCGTAGTAGGGCAGGGCGGGACTGAAGCTTTCTTT. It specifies CASSVVGQGGTEAFF. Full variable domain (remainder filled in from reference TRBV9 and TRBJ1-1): DSGVTQTPKHLITATGQRVTLRCSPRSGDLSVYWYQQSLDQGLQFLIQYYNGEERAKGNILERFSAQQFPDLHSELNLSSLELGDSALYFCASSVVGQGGTEAFFGQGTRLTVV.

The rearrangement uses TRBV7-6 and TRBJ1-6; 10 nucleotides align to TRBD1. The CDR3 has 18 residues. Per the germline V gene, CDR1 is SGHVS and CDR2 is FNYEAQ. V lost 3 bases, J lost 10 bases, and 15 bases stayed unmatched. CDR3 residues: CASSLGARGTGVSSPLHF. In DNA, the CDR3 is TGTGCCAGCAGCTTGGGGGCCAGAGGGACAGGGGTATCATCACCCCTCCACTTT.

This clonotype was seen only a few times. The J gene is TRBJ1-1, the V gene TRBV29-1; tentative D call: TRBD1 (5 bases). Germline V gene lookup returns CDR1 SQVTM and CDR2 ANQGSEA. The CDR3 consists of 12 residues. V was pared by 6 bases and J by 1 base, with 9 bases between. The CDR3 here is CSVGRTNTEAFF. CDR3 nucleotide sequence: TGCAGCGTGGGACGGACGAACACTGAAGCTTTCTTT.

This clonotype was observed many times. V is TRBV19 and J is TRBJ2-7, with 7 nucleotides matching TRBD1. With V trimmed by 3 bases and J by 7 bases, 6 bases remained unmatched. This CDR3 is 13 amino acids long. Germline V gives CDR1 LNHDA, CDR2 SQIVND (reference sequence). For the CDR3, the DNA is TGTGCCAGTAGTATGAGACAGGGTAAGGAGCAGTACTTC. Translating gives CASSMRQGKEQYF.